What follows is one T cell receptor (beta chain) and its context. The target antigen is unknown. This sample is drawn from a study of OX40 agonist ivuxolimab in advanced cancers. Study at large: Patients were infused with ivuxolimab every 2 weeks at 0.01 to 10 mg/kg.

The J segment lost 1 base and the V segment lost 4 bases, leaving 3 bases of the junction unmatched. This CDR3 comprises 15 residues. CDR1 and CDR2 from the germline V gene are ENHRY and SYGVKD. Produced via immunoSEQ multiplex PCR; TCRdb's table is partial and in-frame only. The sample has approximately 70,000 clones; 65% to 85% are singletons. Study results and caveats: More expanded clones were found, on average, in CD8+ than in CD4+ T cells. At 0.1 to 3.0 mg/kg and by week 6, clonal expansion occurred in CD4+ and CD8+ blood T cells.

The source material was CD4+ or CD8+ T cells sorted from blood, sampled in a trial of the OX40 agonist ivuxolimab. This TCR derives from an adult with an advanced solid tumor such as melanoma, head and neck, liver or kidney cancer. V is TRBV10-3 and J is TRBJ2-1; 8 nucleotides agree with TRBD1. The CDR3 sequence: CAISGGQGSYNEQFF. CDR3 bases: TGTGCCATCAGTGGAGGACAGGGATCCTACAATGAGCAGTTCTTC.